One sample yielded the 24 T cell receptor beta chains listed below, sequenced in a study of blood T cell repertoires in COVID-19 (TCRdb year 2020). The method was the immunoSEQ multiplex PCR assay. As stored in TCRdb, this immuneACCESS dataset retains in-frame rearrangements with V and J assigned. A fraction of the clones does not appear; measured against another copy, unresolved V genes explain less than half of the discrepancy, and the remainder lacks a known reason. Counted in this sample were approximately 350,000 clones; roughly 90% of them appeared once. Over 1% of the sample comes from the top ten. Sequencing input: peripheral blood. The receptors were sampled from a man aged 35-49 years with acute or convalescent COVID-19.

This rearrangement joins TRBV12-2 to TRBJ2-2; the D call in the table, TRBD1, was not verified against the DNA. TRBV12-2 is a documented pseudogene. The CDR3 sequence is 19 residues long. The CDR3 is CASRLEQGDRVTNTGELFF. In nucleotides, the CDR3 is TGTGCAAGTCGCTTAGAACAGGGGGATCGAGTAACGAACACCGGGGAGCTGTTTTTT.

The V call is TRBV6-5, the J call TRBJ1-4, with D perhaps TRBD1 (6 bases). The CDR3 totals 14 residues. Germline lookup yields CDR1 MNHEY and CDR2 SVGAGI. The germline V and J ends were trimmed by 5 bases and 7 bases, with 14 bases remaining between them. The CDR3 sequence is CASSPGQSPEKLFF. The CDR3 nucleotides are TGTGCCAGCAGTCCCGGACAGTCTCCTGAAAAACTGTTTTTT.

The chain has TRBV4-3 and TRBJ1-2; D might be TRBD1 (5 bases). The CDR3 sequence is 17 residues long. Germline CDR1 and CDR2: LGHNA and YSLEER. The V gene lost 1 base and the J gene lost 0 bases, with 15 bases spanning the gap. This chain's CDR3 is CASSQVAGAETNYGYTF. The CDR3 region has the DNA TGCGCCAGCAGCCAAGTAGCTGGGGCAGAAACTAACTATGGCTACACCTTC.

The rearrangement uses TRBV28 and TRBJ1-2; no clear D. The V gene lost 4 bases and the J gene lost 2 bases, with 5 bases spanning the gap. Germline CDR1 reads MDHEN; CDR2 reads SYDVKM. This CDR3 comprises 12 residues. CDR3 sequence: CASSYRNYGYTF. CDR3 nucleotides: TGTGCCAGCAGTTACAGAAACTATGGCTACACCTTC.

J is TRBJ1-2 and V is TRBV9, with unresolved D. Germline CDR1 reads SGDLS; CDR2 reads YYNGEE. Deletions cut 2 bases from V and 1 base from J, with 21 bases between. This CDR3 comprises 18 residues. CDR3 sequence: CASSVARDHPSINYGYTF. The CDR3 DNA reads as TGTGCCAGCAGCGTGGCTCGGGATCATCCTAGTATTAACTATGGCTACACCTTC. The entire variable domain, with the rest obtained from reference TRBV9 and TRBJ1-2, is as follows: DSGVTQTPKHLITATGQRVTLRCSPRSGDLSVYWYQQSLDQGLQFLIQYYNGEERAKGNILERFSAQQFPDLHSELNLSSLELGDSALYFCASSVARDHPSINYGYTFGSGTRLTVV.

This rearrangement joins TRBV5-6 to TRBJ1-1; tentatively, D is TRBD1 (5 bases). CDR1 is SGHDT, CDR2 YYEEEE, per germline. This CDR3 region has 15 residues. V was shortened by 3 bases and J by 0 bases, with 12 bases between the two germline ends. The CDR3 sequence is CASSWGDSMNTEAFF. The CDR3, as DNA: TGTGCCAGCAGCTGGGGGGATTCTATGAACACTGAAGCTTTCTTT.

The chain couples TRBV4-1 to TRBJ1-1; the match to TRBD1 covers 10 bases. J lost 4 bases, V lost 2 bases, and 7 bases had no gene match. In germline, CDR1 is MGHRA, CDR2 YSYEKL. The CDR3 sequence is 16 residues long. The CDR3 sequence: CASSQPTGGSFTEAFF. The CDR3 DNA follows: TGCGCCAGCAGCCAACCGACAGGGGGCTCCTTCACTGAAGCTTTCTTT.

The genes are TRBV18 and TRBJ2-5; D might be TRBD1 (5 bases). Germline CDR1 reads KGHSH; CDR2 reads LQKENI. V was pared by 7 bases and J by 0 bases, with 12 bases between. The CDR3 contains 14 residues. The CDR3 DNA reads as TGTGCCAGCTTAAAGACAGTCTACCAAGAGACCCAGTACTTC. Residues: CASLKTVYQETQYF. Full variable domain (rest looked up from reference TRBV18 and TRBJ2-5): NAGVMQNPRHLVRRRGQEARLRCSPMKGHSHVYWYRQLPEEGLKFMVYLQKENIIDESGMPKERFSAEFPKEGPSILRIQQVVRGDSAAYFCASLKTVYQETQYFGPGTRLLVL.

The rearrangement links TRBV28 to TRBJ2-1; 10 bases line up with TRBD2. V shed 4 bases, J shed 3 bases, and the junction held 6 bases outside the gene matches. CDR3 size: 16 residues. Germline V gives CDR1 MDHEN, CDR2 SYDVKM. CDR3 in amino acids: CASSSELAGIYNEQFF. The DNA of the CDR3 is TGTGCCAGCAGTTCGGAACTAGCGGGGATCTACAATGAGCAGTTCTTC. Full variable domain (remainder filled in from reference TRBV28 and TRBJ2-1): DVKVTQSSRYLVKRTGEKVFLECVQDMDHENMFWYRQDPGLGLRLIYFSYDVKMKEKGDIPEGYSVSREKKERFSLILESASTNQTSMYLCASSSELAGIYNEQFFGPGTRLTVL.

The chain employs TRBV5-6 and TRBJ2-1; D is undetermined. The CDR3 runs to 15 residues. Trimming cost V 6 bases and J 4 bases, with 17 bases left between them. Germline V gene data show CDR1 as SGHDT and CDR2 as YYEEEE. In DNA form, the CDR3 reads TGTGCCAGCACCTTCCCGGGTTTCGGGTACAATGAGCAGTTCTTC. Translating gives CASTFPGFGYNEQFF.

The V call is TRBV27, the J call TRBJ2-7; 7 bases line up with TRBD1. Germline values: CDR1 MNHEY, CDR2 SMNVEV (reference sequence). The CDR3 has 13 amino acids. Losses at the gene ends were 7 bases for V and 5 bases for J; bases not matched to a gene: 8. CDR3 sequence: CASKRQGVDEQYF. CDR3 DNA: TGTGCCAGCAAAAGACAGGGAGTCGACGAGCAGTACTTC.

The chain uses TRBV2 and TRBJ2-7, with 12 bases that match TRBD1. Germline V gene data show CDR1 as SNHLY and CDR2 as FYNNEI. The CDR3 has 12 amino acids. Losses at the gene ends were 8 bases for V and 7 bases for J; bases not matched to a gene: 3. CDR3 sequence: CASGTGGREQYF. The DNA for the CDR3 is TGTGCCAGCGGGACAGGGGGCCGGGAGCAGTACTTC.

The chain is built from TRBV27 and TRBJ2-7, with D tentatively TRBD2 (7 bases). The germline V and J ends were trimmed by 2 bases and 2 bases, with 10 bases remaining between them. From germline, CDR1 is MNHEY and CDR2 SMNVEV (reference sequence). CDR3 size: 14 residues. The CDR3 here is CASSLGGATYEQYF. The CDR3 DNA sequence: TGTGCCAGCAGTTTAGGGGGGGCCACCTACGAGCAGTACTTC.

The chain combines TRBV19 with TRBJ1-5; D unresolved. Germline V gene lookup returns CDR1 LNHDA and CDR2 SQIVND (reference sequence). CDR3 size: 14 residues. V was shortened by 3 bases and J by 4 bases, with 10 bases between the two germline ends. This CDR3 is CASSILQANQPQHF. In DNA form, the CDR3 reads TGTGCCAGTAGTATTCTGCAGGCTAATCAGCCCCAGCATTTT. The full variable domain, with the rest looked up from reference TRBV19 and TRBJ1-5, is DGGITQSPKYLFRKEGQNVTLSCEQNLNHDAMYWYRQDPGQGLRLIYYSQIVNDFQKGDIAEGYSVSREKKESFPLTVTSAQKNPTAFYLCASSILQANQPQHFGDGTRLSIL.

As for this clone: This CDR3 is also generated by other DNA sequences in the sample. V is TRBV28 and J is TRBJ2-2; 7 nucleotides agree with TRBD1. Germline V gene lookup returns CDR1 MDHEN and CDR2 SYDVKM. The V and J ends lost 5 bases and 1 base, in that order; junction bases with no gene match: 1. The CDR3 spans 14 residues. In DNA, the CDR3 is TGTGCCAGCAGTCGGACAGGGAACACCGGGGAGCTGTTTTTT. It yields the protein CASSRTGNTGELFF.

The J gene is TRBJ1-4, the V gene TRBV5-5; D uncertain. Germline CDR1 SGHKS, CDR2 YYEKEE (reference sequence). The CDR3 contains 13 residues. V dropped 0 bases and J dropped 5 bases, with 5 bases sitting between them. The CDR3: CASSLDLNEKLFF. CDR3 sequence (DNA): TGTGCCAGCAGCTTGGATCTGAATGAAAAACTGTTTTTT.

This chain links TRBV19 with TRBJ2-2, with a possible D match to TRBD2 (6 bases). The V end was cut by 1 base, the J end by 5 bases, with 14 bases between. CDR3 size: 16 residues. Per the germline V gene, CDR1 is LNHDA and CDR2 is SQIVND (reference sequence). The DNA for the CDR3 is TGTGCCAGTAGTATAGTGGTGCTAGCGCCGACCGGGGAGCTGTTTTTT. It specifies CASSIVVLAPTGELFF.

This clone has just one count. The rearrangement joins TRBV5-1 to TRBJ2-1, with 12 nucleotides matching TRBD2. V gave up 3 bases and J gave up 5 bases; unmatched junction bases: 3. The CDR3 runs to 15 residues. CDR1 and CDR2 from the germline V gene are SGHRS and YFSETQ. In DNA, the CDR3 is TGCGCCAGCAGCTCTCTAGCGGGAGGGGACAATGAGCAGTTCTTC. Its protein is CASSSLAGGDNEQFF.

This sequence joins TRBV27 and TRBJ2-5; tentative D call: TRBD2 (6 bases). The CDR3 length is 14 residues. The germline CDR1 and CDR2 sequences are MNHEY and SMNVEV (reference sequence). The V end lost 8 bases, the J end lost 5 bases, and 18 bases lay between the germline ends. CDR3 sequence reads: CASRIVGGRETQYF. In nucleotides, the CDR3 is TGTGCCAGCCGCATCGTGGGGGGACGCGAGACCCAGTACTTC.

The chain employs TRBV7-8 and TRBJ1-5; D is undetermined. V was pared by 2 bases and J by 4 bases, with 6 bases between. There are 13 residues in the CDR3. Germline values: CDR1 SGHVS, CDR2 FQNEAQ. The CDR3 reads CASSLLRNQPQHF. In DNA form, the CDR3 reads TGTGCCAGCAGCTTATTACGGAATCAGCCCCAGCATTTT.

This clone was counted only a few times. This chain connects TRBV7-2 to TRBJ2-7; 7 bases are shared with TRBD1. The CDR3 is 14 residues long. V trimming: 5 bases; J trimming: 3 bases; junction bases outside the gene matches: 7. Germline CDR1 and CDR2: SGHTA and FQGNSA. The CDR3 bases are TGTGCCAGCAGCGCCCGACAGGGTGACTACGAGCAGTACTTC. The encoded protein is CASSARQGDYEQYF.

The CDR3 DNA reads as TGTGCCAGCAGCTTTTACGGCGGCTTCGTGAGCACAGATACGCAGTATTTT. It is translated as CASSFYGGFVSTDTQYF. The rearrangement uses TRBV7-2 and TRBJ2-3; D gene ambiguous. CDR3 length: 17 amino acids. V was trimmed by 3 bases and J by 0 bases, leaving 16 bases between them. Looked up from germline, CDR1 is SGHTA and CDR2 is FQGNSA.

This clone showed up just a few times. This chain uses TRBV7-3 with TRBJ2-7, with 7 nucleotides matching TRBD2. The CDR3 has 16 residues. Germline-derived CDR1 and CDR2 are SGHTA and FQGTGA. V trimming: 1 base; J trimming: 6 bases; junction bases outside the gene matches: 12. CDR3 in amino acids: CASSLSGGLAAGEQYF. The DNA for the CDR3 is TGTGCCAGCAGCTTAAGTGGAGGGCTAGCGGCGGGCGAGCAGTACTTC.

DNA of the CDR3: TGTGCCAGCAGGACTGACGGGACAGATTACGAGCAGTACTTC. Its protein is CASRTDGTDYEQYF. The rearrangement joins TRBV6-6 to TRBJ2-7; 7 bases match TRBD1. The CDR3 is 14 residues long. The V gene end was trimmed by 6 bases and the J gene end by 4 bases; junction bases not matched to a gene: 9. CDR1 is MNHNY, CDR2 SVGAGI, per germline (reference sequence).